This TCR beta chain emerged from a study of cytomegalovirus exposure and HLA in healthy donors. Whole-study context: Counted in an early data release were roughly 87 million unique TCRs from HLA-typed donors. Study observations and caveats: In the analysis, some V segments, TRBV6-2 and TRBV6-3 included, were excluded as indistinguishable. A list of 150 or so TCR beta chains associated with cytomegalovirus was given. Across donors, most TCRs were seen rarely, yet some public ones were widespread.

Germline loops: CDR1 SEHNR, CDR2 FQNEAQ (reference sequence). V was clipped by 4 bases and J by 4 bases; unmatched bases: 11. The CDR3 loop spans 17 amino acids. The PCR used 60 Vbeta and 13 Jbeta primers. Profiling relied on immunoSEQ multiplex PCR, and the TCRdb table lists in-frame clones only, not all of them. The sample holds 90,000 or so clones, roughly four fifths seen once. Comments on this clone: The target antigen is unknown.

This clonotype was sampled from a man aged 25 to 40 in good health and CMV-seropositive. Sequenced input: PBMCs. The chain uses TRBV7-9 and TRBJ2-4; 9 bases match TRBD2. Here the CDR3 DNA reads TGTGCCAGCAGCTCCCCAGGGCGGGAGGGCCCAAAAAACATTCAGTACTTC. It codes for CASSSPGREGPKNIQYF. The variable domain in full, with the rest retrieved from reference TRBV7-9 and TRBJ2-4, is DTGVSQNPRHKITKRGQNVTFRCDPISEHNRLYWYRQTLGQGPEFLTYFQNEAQLEKSRLLSDRFSAERPKGSFSTLEIQRTEQGDSAMYLCASSSPGREGPKNIQYFGAGTRLSVL.